This TCR beta chain was documented in a study of blood T cell repertoires in COVID-19. Study-level background: Some COVID-19 samples were acute and others convalescent; all came from the United States, Italy and Spain.

Seattle's enrolled individuals joined amid active infection and were then monitored longitudinally. The repertoire was sequenced with immunoSEQ multiplex PCR; TCRdb's copy has only in-frame clones and lacks some. The sample lists about 200,000 clones; around four fifths were seen once. The receptor was derived from a man between 60 and 75 years old with COVID-19, enrolled during active disease. Sequenced material: peripheral blood.

The CDR3 DNA reads as TGTGCCAGCAGTTACTCGGTAGGGGGATACGAGCAGTACTTC. As protein: CASSYSVGGYEQYF. The V call is TRBV6-2 or TRBV6-3, the J call TRBJ2-7; weak D call: TRBD1 (6 bases). Looked up from germline, CDR1 is MNHEY and CDR2 is SVGEGT. Trimming shortened V by 0 bases and J by 4 bases, and 10 bases separated the two germline ends. The CDR3 length is 14 residues.